A single sample is the source of the 10 T cell receptor beta chains below, sequenced in a study of T cell repertoires in cytomegalovirus infection. Using its own MiXCR run on the reads, TCRdb lists one record per CDR3 protein. The sample shows approximately 500,000 distinct CDR3 sequences, about 17% of them seen only once. The source material was CD8+ T cells from PBMCs. The source of these receptors is a human donor in good health (CMV status not recorded). Some clones in this sample may be carry-over from other donors' samples.

This clonotype was detected many times. The chain has TRBV6-6 and TRBJ2-1; 11 nucleotides agree with TRBD2. The J segment lost 0 bases and the V segment lost 5 bases, leaving 3 bases of the junction unmatched. CDR1 is MNHNY and CDR2 is SVGAGI in the germline V gene (reference sequence). This CDR3 spans 16 amino acids. The CDR3 nucleotides read TGTGCCAGCAGTCATAGCGGGGGGGCCTCCTACAATGAGCAGTTCTTC. This encodes CASSHSGGASYNEQFF.

The table lists this clonotype with a few counts. This chain uses TRBV4-1 with TRBJ2-1; D uncertain. Germline V gene data show CDR1 as MGHRA and CDR2 as YSYEKL. Trimming pared 1 base from V and 3 bases from J, leaving 7 bases between. CDR3 length: 14 amino acids. Here the CDR3 DNA reads TGCGCCAGCAGCCAAGCGGTCAACTACAATGAGCAGTTCTTC. This encodes CASSQAVNYNEQFF.

The chain couples TRBV4-1 to TRBJ1-5; maybe TRBD1 (6 bases). The germline V gene has CDR1 MGHRA and CDR2 YSYEKL. Trimming shortened V by 0 bases and J by 3 bases, and 9 bases separated the two germline ends. This CDR3 has 15 amino acids. CDR3 loop: CASSQDQGYNQPQHF. In nucleotides, the CDR3 is TGCGCCAGCAGCCAAGACCAGGGGTACAATCAGCCCCAGCATTTT.

V gene TRBV10-3 combines with J gene TRBJ1-2; a possible D gene is TRBD1 (6 bases). With 3 bases removed from V and 8 bases from J, the gap between germline ends came to 13 bases. The CDR3 has 13 residues. The V gene's germline CDR1 is ENHRY and CDR2 SYGVKD. In DNA form, the CDR3 reads TGTGCCATCAGTGACAGGGGAGAAGACGGCTACACCTTC. Protein: CAISDRGEDGYTF.

This clonotype turned up a few times. The chain employs TRBV27 and TRBJ1-5; the D is unclear. The CDR3 loop spans 13 amino acids. V lost 5 bases and J 5 bases, leaving 10 bases between the germline ends. CDR1 and CDR2 from the germline V gene are MNHEY and SMNVEV (reference sequence). The CDR3 is CASSLNTHQPQHF. The CDR3 nucleotides read TGTGCCAGCAGTCTAAACACCCATCAGCCCCAGCATTTT.

This clonotype was picked up many times. CDR3: CASSQDWTGREQYF. CDR3 bases: TGCGCCAGCAGCCAAGATTGGACAGGGCGAGAGCAGTACTTC. The rearrangement joins TRBV4-1 to TRBJ2-7, with TRBD1 identical over 8 bases. V lost 0 bases to trimming and J lost 7 bases; unmatched junction nucleotides: 5. This CDR3 has 14 residues. From germline, CDR1 is MGHRA and CDR2 YSYEKL.

The rearrangement links TRBV28 to TRBJ2-5, with TRBD1 matching 9 bases. The CDR3 has 17 residues. Germline V gene lookup returns CDR1 MDHEN and CDR2 SYDVKM. The junction had 8 bases not matched to a gene; V was cut back by 1 base and J by 2 bases. Here the CDR3 DNA reads TGTGCCAGCAGTTTATACGGACAGGGGCTTCTGCAAGAGACCCAGTACTTC. Protein sequence: CASSLYGQGLLQETQYF.

On this clonotype: One end of the junction varies from germline; a read error may be responsible. The chain has TRBV5-5 and TRBJ2-3; D might be TRBD2 (5 bases). Germline values: CDR1 SGHKS, CDR2 YYEKEE (reference sequence). This CDR3 comprises 13 residues. CDR3 protein: CASSLDGTRLECF. CDR3 sequence (DNA): TGTGCCAGCAGCTTGGACGGCACTAGGCTAGAGTGTTTT.

The genes are TRBV9 and TRBJ2-3, with D perhaps matching TRBD1 or TRBD2 (6 bases each). The V end was cut by 5 bases, the J end by 0 bases, with 19 bases between. Per germline, CDR1 SGDLS and CDR2 YYNGEE. The CDR3 contains 17 residues. CDR3 region: CASRGGSAIASTDTQYF. The CDR3 DNA sequence: TGTGCCAGCAGAGGGGGGTCAGCGATAGCTAGCACAGATACGCAGTATTTT. Based on the CDR3 plus reference TRBV9 and TRBJ2-3, the full variable domain is DSGVTQTPKHLITATGQRVTLRCSPRSGDLSVYWYQQSLDQGLQFLIQYYNGEERAKGNILERFSAQQFPDLHSELNLSSLELGDSALYFCASRGGSAIASTDTQYFGPGTRLTVL.

This chain links TRBV27 with TRBJ2-3; 11 bases agree with TRBD2. Germline V gene sequence: CDR1 MNHEY, CDR2 SMNVEV (reference sequence). CDR3 size: 13 residues. The V and J ends lost 3 bases and 8 bases, in that order; junction bases with no gene match: 1. This CDR3 is CASSLGLAATQYF. CDR3 bases: TGTGCCAGCAGTTTGGGACTAGCGGCTACGCAGTATTTT.